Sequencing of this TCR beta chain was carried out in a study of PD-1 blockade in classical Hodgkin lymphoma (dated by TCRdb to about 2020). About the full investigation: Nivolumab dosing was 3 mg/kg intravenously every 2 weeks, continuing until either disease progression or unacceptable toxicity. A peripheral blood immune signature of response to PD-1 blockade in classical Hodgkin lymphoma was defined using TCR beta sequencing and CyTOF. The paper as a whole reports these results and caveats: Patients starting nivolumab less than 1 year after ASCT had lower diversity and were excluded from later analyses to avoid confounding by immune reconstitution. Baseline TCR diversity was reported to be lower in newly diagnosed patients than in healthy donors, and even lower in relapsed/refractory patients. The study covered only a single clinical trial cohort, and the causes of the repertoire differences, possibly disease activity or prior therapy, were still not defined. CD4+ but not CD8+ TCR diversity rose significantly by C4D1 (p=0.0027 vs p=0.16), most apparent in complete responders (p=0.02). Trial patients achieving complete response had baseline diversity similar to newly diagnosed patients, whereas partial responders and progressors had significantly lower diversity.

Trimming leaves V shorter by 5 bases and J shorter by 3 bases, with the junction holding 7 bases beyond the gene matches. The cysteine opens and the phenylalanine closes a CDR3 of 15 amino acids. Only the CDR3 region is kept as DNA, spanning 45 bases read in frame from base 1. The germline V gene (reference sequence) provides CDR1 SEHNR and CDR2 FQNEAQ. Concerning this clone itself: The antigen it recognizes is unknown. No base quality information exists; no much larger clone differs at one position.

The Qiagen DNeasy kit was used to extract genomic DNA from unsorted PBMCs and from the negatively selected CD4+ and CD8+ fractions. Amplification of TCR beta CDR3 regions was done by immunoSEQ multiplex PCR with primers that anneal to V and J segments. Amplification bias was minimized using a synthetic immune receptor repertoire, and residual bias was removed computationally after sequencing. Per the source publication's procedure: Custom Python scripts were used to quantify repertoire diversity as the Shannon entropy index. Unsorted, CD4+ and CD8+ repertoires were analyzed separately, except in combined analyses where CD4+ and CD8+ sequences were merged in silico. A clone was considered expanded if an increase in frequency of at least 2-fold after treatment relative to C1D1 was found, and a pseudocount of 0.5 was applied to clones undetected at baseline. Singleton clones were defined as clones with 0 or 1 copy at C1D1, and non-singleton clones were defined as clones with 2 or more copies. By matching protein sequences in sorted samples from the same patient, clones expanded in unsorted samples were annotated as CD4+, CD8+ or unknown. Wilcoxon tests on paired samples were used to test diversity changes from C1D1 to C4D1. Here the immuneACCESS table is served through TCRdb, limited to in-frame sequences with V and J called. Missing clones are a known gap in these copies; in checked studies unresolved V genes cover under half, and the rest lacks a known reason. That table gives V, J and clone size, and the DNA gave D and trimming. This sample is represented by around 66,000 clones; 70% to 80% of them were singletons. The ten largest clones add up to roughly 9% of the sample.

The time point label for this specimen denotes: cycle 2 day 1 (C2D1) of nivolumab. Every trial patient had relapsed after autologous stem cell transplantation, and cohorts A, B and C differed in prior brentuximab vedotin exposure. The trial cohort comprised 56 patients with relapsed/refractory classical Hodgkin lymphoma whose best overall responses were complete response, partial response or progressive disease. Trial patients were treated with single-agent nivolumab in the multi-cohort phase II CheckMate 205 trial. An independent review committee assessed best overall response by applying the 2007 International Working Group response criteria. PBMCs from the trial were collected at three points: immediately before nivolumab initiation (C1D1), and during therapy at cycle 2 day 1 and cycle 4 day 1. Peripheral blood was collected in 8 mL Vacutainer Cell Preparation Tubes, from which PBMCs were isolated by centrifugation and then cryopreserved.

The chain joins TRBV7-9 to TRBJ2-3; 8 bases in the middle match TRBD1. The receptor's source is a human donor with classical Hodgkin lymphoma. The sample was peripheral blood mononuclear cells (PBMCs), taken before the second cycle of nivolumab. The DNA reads TGTGCCAGCAGCCGGCAGGGGGCTCGGACAGATACGCAGTATTTT. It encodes CASSRQGARTDTQYF.